One T cell receptor beta chain is described in this entry. The data were obtained in a study of CD8 T cells in Susac syndrome. Study context: Blood was drawn from patients with Susac syndrome. At that point, they were therapy-naive, on corticosteroids, or on intravenous immunoglobulin alone.

Per the germline V gene, CDR1 is KGHSY and CDR2 is FQNENV. V was pared by 5 bases and J by 8 bases, with 12 bases between. The length of the CDR3 is 12 residues. RNA was extracted with the RNeasy kit, and a quantity of about 0.45 to 1 ug was reverse transcribed using random hexamers. MiXCR, run by TCRdb on the immunoSEQ multiplex PCR reads, gives a single entry per CDR3 protein. The table has about 240,000 distinct CDR3 sequences, about 96% seen once. The sequenced sample consisted of CD4+ T cells from PBMCs. The chain employs TRBV16 and TRBJ1-1, with D perhaps matching TRBD1 (5 bases). The sequence was obtained from a human donor with Susac syndrome. CDR3 sequence (DNA): TGTGCCAGCAGCGGGGTGGGGCAGGAAGCTTTCTTT. Its translation: CASSGVGQEAFF.